This TCR beta chain was sequenced during a study of T cell responses to AZD1222 COVID-19 vaccine. This clone has a single count. Germline V CDR1 and CDR2: GTSNPN, SVGIG (reference sequence). CDR3 length equals 11 residues. The germline V and J ends were trimmed by 2 bases and 5 bases, with 5 bases remaining between them. TCRdb keeps only in-frame clones here, not all; method: immunoSEQ multiplex PCR. This table holds 200,000 to 250,000 clones, roughly 94% found once. This receptor was identified in an adult who received the MenACWY meningococcal vaccine as a control. The sample was peripheral blood, taken 28 days after the second dose of the MenACWY control vaccine. The chain recombines TRBV30 with TRBJ2-3; D is unresolved. The CDR3 spells CAWSLGDTQYF. In DNA form, the CDR3 reads TGTGCCTGGAGTCTGGGAGATACGCAGTATTTT.